The clone carrying this T cell receptor (beta chain) was recorded a few times. Its antigen is unidentified. Unique molecular identifiers were built into the TCR beta cDNA libraries. From the PCR reads, TCRdb called clonotypes with MiXCR, one entry per CDR3 protein. The sample carries roughly 800,000 distinct CDR3 sequences, around 45% recorded once. This entry belongs to a study of post-analysis software for immune sequencing data. V shed 4 bases and J shed 0 bases, with 13 bases lying between them. CDR3 size: 15 residues. Germline CDR1 reads MNHNY; CDR2 reads SVGAGI (reference sequence). Study observations and caveats: Several TRBV segments (TRBV5-6, TRBV5-1 and TRBV20-1 among them) occurred more frequently in patients than in controls.

The receptor's source is a girl between 5 and 17 years old with multiple sclerosis. The sample was blood. The rearrangement joins TRBV6-6 to TRBJ2-7; tentative D call: TRBD2 (6 bases). The CDR3 here is CASSSSGTDSYEQYF. The DNA of the CDR3 is TGTGCCAGCAGTTCGTCCGGGACTGACTCCTACGAGCAGTACTTC.